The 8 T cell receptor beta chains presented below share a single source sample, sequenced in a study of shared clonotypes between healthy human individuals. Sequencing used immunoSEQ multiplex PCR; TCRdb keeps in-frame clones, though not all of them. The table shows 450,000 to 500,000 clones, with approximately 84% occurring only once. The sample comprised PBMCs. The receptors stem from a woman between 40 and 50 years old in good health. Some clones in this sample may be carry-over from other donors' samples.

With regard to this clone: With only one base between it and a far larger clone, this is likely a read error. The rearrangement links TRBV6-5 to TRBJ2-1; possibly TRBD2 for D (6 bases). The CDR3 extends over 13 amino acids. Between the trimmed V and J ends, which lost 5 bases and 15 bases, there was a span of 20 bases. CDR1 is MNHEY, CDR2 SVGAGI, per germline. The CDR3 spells CASSPNTSCLRFF. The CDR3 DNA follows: TGTGCCAGCAGTCCCAACACTAGCTGTCTCAGGTTCTTC.

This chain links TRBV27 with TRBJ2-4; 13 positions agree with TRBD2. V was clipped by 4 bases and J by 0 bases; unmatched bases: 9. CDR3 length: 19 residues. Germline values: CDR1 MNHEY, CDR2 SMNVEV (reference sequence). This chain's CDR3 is CASSSLGLAGALAKNIQYF. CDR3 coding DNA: TGTGCCAGCAGTTCCCTTGGACTAGCGGGAGCCTTAGCCAAAAACATTCAGTACTTC.

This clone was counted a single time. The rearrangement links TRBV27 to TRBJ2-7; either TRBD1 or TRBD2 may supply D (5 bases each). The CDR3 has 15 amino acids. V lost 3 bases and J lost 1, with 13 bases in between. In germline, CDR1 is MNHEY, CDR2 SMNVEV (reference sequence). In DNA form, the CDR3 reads TGTGCCAGCAGTTTGTCTGAGGGACGATCCTACGAGCAGTACTTC. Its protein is CASSLSEGRSYEQYF.

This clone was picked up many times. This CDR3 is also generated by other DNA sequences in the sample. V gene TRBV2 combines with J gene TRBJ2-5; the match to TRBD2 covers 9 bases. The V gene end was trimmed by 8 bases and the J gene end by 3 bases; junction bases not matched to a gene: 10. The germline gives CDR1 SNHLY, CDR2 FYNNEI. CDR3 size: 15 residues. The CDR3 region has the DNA TGTGCCAGCCTCCGACTAGCGGAACGAAAAGAGACCCAGTACTTC. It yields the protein CASLRLAERKETQYF.

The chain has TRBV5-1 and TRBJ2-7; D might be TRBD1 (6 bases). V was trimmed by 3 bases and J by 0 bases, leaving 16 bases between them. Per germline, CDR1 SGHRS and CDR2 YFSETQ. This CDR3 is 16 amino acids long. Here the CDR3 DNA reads TGCGCCAGCAGCTCCTCTACCGGGACATACTCCTACGAGCAGTACTTC. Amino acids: CASSSSTGTYSYEQYF.

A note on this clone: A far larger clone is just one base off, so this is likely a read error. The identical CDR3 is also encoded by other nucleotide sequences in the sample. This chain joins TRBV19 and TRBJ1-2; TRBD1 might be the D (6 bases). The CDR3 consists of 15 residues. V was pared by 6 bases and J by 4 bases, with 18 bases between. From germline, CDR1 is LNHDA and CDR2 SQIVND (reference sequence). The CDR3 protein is CASSPQGGKGYGYTF. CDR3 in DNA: TGTGCCAGTAGCCCACAAGGGGGAAAGGGCTATGGCTACACCTTC.

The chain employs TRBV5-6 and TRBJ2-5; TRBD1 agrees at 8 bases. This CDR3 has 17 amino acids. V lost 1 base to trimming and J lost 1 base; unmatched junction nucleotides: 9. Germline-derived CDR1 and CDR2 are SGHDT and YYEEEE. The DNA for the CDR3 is TGTGCCAGCAGCTTGCTGGGCGGGACAGGCGGCCAAGAGACCCAGTACTTC. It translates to CASSLLGGTGGQETQYF.

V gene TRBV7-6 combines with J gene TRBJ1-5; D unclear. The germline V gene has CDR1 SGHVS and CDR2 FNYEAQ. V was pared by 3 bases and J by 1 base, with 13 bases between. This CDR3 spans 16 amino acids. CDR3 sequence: CASSLGIRYSNQPQHF. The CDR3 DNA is TGTGCCAGCAGCTTGGGAATTAGATACAGCAATCAGCCCCAGCATTTT. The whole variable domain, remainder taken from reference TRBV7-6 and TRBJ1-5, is GAGVSQSPRYKVTKRGQDVALRCDPISGHVSLYWYRQALGQGPEFLTYFNYEAQQDKSGLPNDRFSAERPEGSISTLTIQRTEQRDSAMYRCASSLGIRYSNQPQHFGDGTRLSIL.